The rows below give T cell receptor beta chains drawn from one sample of a study of blood T cell repertoires in COVID-19. The data were produced by immunoSEQ multiplex PCR, yet TCRdb's version contains in-frame clones alone and is incomplete. This sample has about 230,000 clones; roughly 81% occur once, and the top ten carry about 0.93%. The material sequenced was peripheral blood. The receptors here all came from a middle-aged man with acute or convalescent COVID-19. Both conserved end residues are part of each CDR3. D genes are given only for firm matches. Some rows mark clone size as missing; the rest say once, few, many or name a class of expanded clone.

CDR3 DNA	CDR3 protein	clone size	D gene	V gene	J gene
TGTGCCAGCAAAGGGGAAAGTCAGCCCCAGCATTTT	CASKGESQPQHF	few	NA	TRBV12-3/TRBV12-4	TRBJ1-5
TGTGCTAGTGGTTTGGTCCGGGGACAGGGAATCGCGAAGACTGAAGCTTTCTTT	CASGLVRGQGIAKTEAFF	NA	TRBD1	TRBV12-5	TRBJ1-1
TGCGCCAGCAGTCAAAGGAGGCGTAATGAAAAACTGTTTTTT	CASSQRRRNEKLFF	once	NA	TRBV23-1	TRBJ1-4
TGTGCCAGCAGTTCGTATAGCCGGGACTCTACAGATACGCAGTATTTT	CASSSYSRDSTDTQYF	NA	NA	TRBV28	TRBJ2-3
TGTGCCAGTAGCCCGGGGGGCAATCAGCCCCAGCATTTT	CASSPGGNQPQHF	NA	NA	TRBV19	TRBJ1-5
TGTGCCAGCAGCTTACGGGTTGGTGAGCAGTACTTC	CASSLRVGEQYF	NA	NA	TRBV11-2	TRBJ2-7
TGTGCCAGCAGTTACTCGAATTACGCAGGGACTGAAGCTTTCTTT	CASSYSNYAGTEAFF	few	NA	TRBV6-5	TRBJ1-1
TGTGCCAGTAGTATCGTCGGAGGATTTGCAACTAATGAAAAACTGTTTTTT	CASSIVGGFATNEKLFF	NA	NA	TRBV19	TRBJ1-4
TGTGCCTGGAGTGTGGGGACAGGGCGCGGAAACACCATATATTTT	CAWSVGTGRGNTIYF	NA	TRBD1	TRBV30	TRBJ1-3
TGCGCCAGCAGCGGGACACTTTACAATGAGCAGTTCTTC	CASSGTLYNEQFF	NA	NA	TRBV5-1	TRBJ2-1
TGCAGTGCTAGTGACAGGGGTTATGGCTACACCTTC	CSASDRGYGYTF	NA	TRBD1	TRBV20-1	TRBJ1-2
TGCGCCAGCAGCTATGGACAGGTTTACTTGAGTAGCACTGAAGCTTTCTTT	CASSYGQVYLSSTEAFF	few	TRBD1	TRBV5-1	TRBJ1-1
TGTGCCTGGAGTCCCCTCGGGTTGGTGAACACTGAAGCTTTCTTT	CAWSPLGLVNTEAFF	NA	NA	TRBV30	TRBJ1-1
TGCGCCAGCAGCCAAGAAGGGGCAGGGACAAAGGGAAACACCATATATTTT	CASSQEGAGTKGNTIYF	NA	NA	TRBV4-1	TRBJ1-3
TGTGCCAGCAGTGCCGGGACAGGGAATGGCTACACCTTC	CASSAGTGNGYTF	few	TRBD1	TRBV6-6	TRBJ1-2
TGTGCCAGCAGCCGCGGCAGCAATCAGCCCCAGCATTTT	CASSRGSNQPQHF	NA	NA	TRBV7-9	TRBJ1-5
TGTGCCAGTACGGGAGACACTGAAGCTTTCTTT	CASTGDTEAFF	NA	NA	TRBV7-8	TRBJ1-1
TGTGCCAGCAGTGAATCAACGAATGGCGGGGCAAGAGCTTTCTTT	CASSESTNGGARAFF	NA	NA	TRBV25-1	TRBJ1-1
TGTGCCAGCCAAAAGGGGGGGAGAAGCTCCTACGAGCAGTACTTC	CASQKGGRSSYEQYF	NA	NA	TRBV13	TRBJ2-7
TGTGCCACCAGTCCTGGACAGACTGCAACTAATGAAAAACTGTTTTTT	CATSPGQTATNEKLFF	NA	NA	TRBV24-1	TRBJ1-4
TGTGCCAGCAGCTACCAAGCACAGGGCCGTACTGAAGCTTTCTTT	CASSYQAQGRTEAFF	NA	NA	TRBV4-2	TRBJ1-1
TGTGCCTGGAGTTTGGGACACTCAGTGCAGTACTTC	CAWSLGHSVQYF	NA	NA	TRBV30	TRBJ2-7
TGTGCCAGCAGTCGTATAGGGGGCACTGAAGCTTTCTTT	CASSRIGGTEAFF	NA	NA	TRBV27	TRBJ1-1
TGCAGTGCTAGTCGGGGGATACAGGGGGTCTCCTATGGCTACACCTTC	CSASRGIQGVSYGYTF	NA	TRBD1	TRBV20-1	TRBJ1-2
TGTGCCAGCAGTAAACGGTTGACAGATCAAGAGACCCAGTACTTC	CASSKRLTDQETQYF	NA	NA	TRBV5-6	TRBJ2-5
TGTGCCAGCAGCCTATCAGGGATATACATATCTATGAACACTGAAGCTTTCTTT	CASSLSGIYISMNTEAFF	NA	NA	TRBV13	TRBJ1-1
TGTGCCAGTAGTATACTCCTTTTGAACACTGAAGCTTTCTTT	CASSILLLNTEAFF	NA	NA	TRBV19	TRBJ1-1
TGTGCCAGCAATGCAGCTCCCCAGGGAAGGGGCAATCAGCCCCAGCATTTT	CASNAAPQGRGNQPQHF	NA	NA	TRBV28	TRBJ1-5
TGTGCCAGCAGTGACTCGATCGACAGGGCCACTGAAGCTTTCTTT	CASSDSIDRATEAFF	many	TRBD1	TRBV6-4	TRBJ1-1
TGTGCCAGCAGCTTTTGGACTGTATCCTACGAGCAGTACTTC	CASSFWTVSYEQYF	NA	NA	TRBV7-9	TRBJ2-7
TGTGCCAGCAGCTTAAGGATAGCGGGGGTGGAGACCCAGTACTTC	CASSLRIAGVETQYF	NA	TRBD2	TRBV7-2	TRBJ2-5
TGTGCCAGCCGGGACAACACGAACACCGGGGAGCTGTTTTTT	CASRDNTNTGELFF	NA	NA	TRBV27	TRBJ2-2
TGTGCCAGCAGCTCTACCGGGACAAGCTCCTACGAGCAGTACTTC	CASSSTGTSSYEQYF	NA	NA	TRBV28	TRBJ2-7
TGTGCCAGCAGCGTAGGCGTTACAGGGGGCATGGAGACCCAGTACTTC	CASSVGVTGGMETQYF	NA	TRBD1	TRBV9	TRBJ2-5
TGTGCCACCAGTCCTACTCCTTACGGGGAGCTGTTTTTT	CATSPTPYGELFF	NA	NA	TRBV15	TRBJ2-2
TGTGCCAGCTCACCAGAACAGGGGTATGGCTACACCTTC	CASSPEQGYGYTF	NA	TRBD1	TRBV18	TRBJ1-2
TGTGCCAGCAGCGCGACAGGGAATTCCTACGAGCAGTACTTC	CASSATGNSYEQYF	NA	TRBD1	TRBV5-4	TRBJ2-7
TGCGCCAGCAGCTCCGGGTCAACATCTGAAGCTTTCTTT	CASSSGSTSEAFF	NA	NA	TRBV5-1	TRBJ1-1
TGTGCCAGCAGTTACCCGGACAGGGAAAACACCGGGGAGCTGTTTTTT	CASSYPDRENTGELFF	few	TRBD1	TRBV6-8	TRBJ2-2
TGTGCCAGCAGCTTGGATGGCGTGGGAGGCGAGCAGTACTTC	CASSLDGVGGEQYF	NA	NA	TRBV5-6	TRBJ2-7
TGTGCCAGCAGTGGAGACAGACTTGACTATGGCTACACCTTC	CASSGDRLDYGYTF	NA	NA	TRBV2	TRBJ1-2
TGTGCCAGTCAAACGGACAGGGGGCGTGGAAACACCATATATTTT	CASQTDRGRGNTIYF	NA	TRBD1	TRBV27	TRBJ1-3